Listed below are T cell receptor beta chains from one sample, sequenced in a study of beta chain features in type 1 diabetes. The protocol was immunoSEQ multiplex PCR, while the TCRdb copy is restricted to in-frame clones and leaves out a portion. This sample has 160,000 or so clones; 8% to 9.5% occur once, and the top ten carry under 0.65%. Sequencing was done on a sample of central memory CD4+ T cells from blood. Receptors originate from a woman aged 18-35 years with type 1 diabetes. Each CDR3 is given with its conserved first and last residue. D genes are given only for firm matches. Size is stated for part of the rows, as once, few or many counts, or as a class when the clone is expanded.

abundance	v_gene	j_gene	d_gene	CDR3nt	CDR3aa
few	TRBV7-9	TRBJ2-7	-	TGTGCCAGCAGCTTAGGACAGCCGAACAACGAGCAGTACTTC	CASSLGQPNNEQYF
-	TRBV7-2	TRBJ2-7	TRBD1	TGTGCCAGCAGCTTAGGCGGGGGGACAGGGGTCTACGAGCAGTACTTC	CASSLGGGTGVYEQYF
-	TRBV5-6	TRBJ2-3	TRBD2	TGTGCCAGCTACAGGCGGGGGGAGACAGATACGCAGTATTTT	CASYRRGETDTQYF
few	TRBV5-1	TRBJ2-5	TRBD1	TGCGCCAGCAGCCCACGGGACAGCCAAGAGACCCAGTACTTC	CASSPRDSQETQYF
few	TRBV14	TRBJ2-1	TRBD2	TGTGCCAGCAGCCCTAAGACTAGCGGGGGATACAATGAGCAGTTCTTC	CASSPKTSGGYNEQFF
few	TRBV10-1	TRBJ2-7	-	TGCGCCAGCAGTGACCGTCTGCCGGGACACCAGAGCTCCTACGAGCAGTACTTC	CASSDRLPGHQSSYEQYF
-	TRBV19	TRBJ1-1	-	TGTGCCAGTGTAACAGGGAGCGCGGGCACTGAAGCTTTCTTT	CASVTGSAGTEAFF
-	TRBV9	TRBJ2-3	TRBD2	TGTGCCAGCAGCGGGACTAGCGGGGGGAGGTTCACAGATACGCAGTATTTT	CASSGTSGGRFTDTQYF
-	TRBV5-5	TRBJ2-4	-	TGTGCCAGCAGCTCACAAATTGGGAGGGGGGACATTCAGTACTTC	CASSSQIGRGDIQYF
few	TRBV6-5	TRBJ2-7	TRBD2	TGTGCCAGCAGCGGGGGGACCTACGAGCAGTACTTC	CASSGGTYEQYF
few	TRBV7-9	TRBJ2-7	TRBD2	TGTGCCAGCAGCATTAGCGGGGTTAGCTCCTACGAGCAGTACTTC	CASSISGVSSYEQYF